The next 24 T cell receptor beta chains were all read from a single sample in a study of glioma-infiltrating T cells after dendritic cell vaccination (TCRdb year 2016). The library was generated by the immunoSEQ multiplex PCR assay. The immuneACCESS repertoire file appears here via TCRdb, limited to in-frame rearrangements. These files lack a portion of the clones; in checked studies, under half of the deficit traces to unresolved V genes, and the cause of the others is not known. A total of tens of thousands of clones appear in this sample, approximately 84% of them only once. Jointly, the top ten make up about 7.8% of the sample. The input for sequencing was blood, taken before dendritic cell vaccination. These receptors were taken from a human donor with glioblastoma.

The chain is built from TRBV4-1 and TRBJ2-6; the D gene is possibly TRBD2 (5 bases). There are 19 residues in the CDR3. Between the trimmed V and J ends, which lost 3 bases and 2 bases, there was a span of 20 bases. CDR1 is MGHRA and CDR2 is YSYEKL in the germline V gene. CDR3 sequence reads: CASSQGIWRKETGANVLTF. As DNA, the CDR3 is TGCGCCAGCAGCCAGGGTATTTGGAGGAAGGAGACTGGGGCCAACGTCCTGACTTTC.

The chain combines TRBV5-1 with TRBJ2-7, with 7 bases fitting TRBD2. Trimming cost V 6 bases and J 5 bases; bases outside gene matches: 11. Germline assignment: CDR1 SGHRS and CDR2 YFSETQ. CDR3 length equals 14 residues. Here the CDR3 reads CASTWGGNFDEQYF. The CDR3 nucleotides are TGCGCCAGCACCTGGGGGGGGAATTTCGACGAGCAGTACTTC.

This rearrangement joins TRBV6-5 to TRBJ1-3; D remains ambiguous. The CDR3 spans 14 residues. Trimming removed 6 bases from V and 4 bases from J, with 13 bases in between. Germline values: CDR1 MNHEY, CDR2 SVGAGI. In nucleotides, the CDR3 is TGTGCCAGCAGGATCGGGATGGGAGGAAACACCATATATTTT. Translating it yields CASRIGMGGNTIYF.

This chain uses TRBV4-2 with TRBJ2-4; a possible D gene is TRBD1 (5 bases). CDR1 is LGHNA, CDR2 YNFKEQ, per germline. The V end lost 3 bases, the J end lost 8 bases, and 20 bases lay between the germline ends. The CDR3 runs to 16 residues. The DNA for the CDR3 is TGTGCCAGCAGCCATAACTATTCACCAGGGTATCACATTCAGTACTTC. Protein sequence: CASSHNYSPGYHIQYF.

A remark on this clone: Compared with germline, one end of the junction differs, possibly owing to a read error. The same CDR3 is also encoded by other DNA sequences in this sample. The genes are TRBV4-3 and TRBJ1-6, with TRBD1 as a possible D gene (6 bases). The CDR3 length is 17 residues. Germline V gene sequence: CDR1 LGHNA, CDR2 YSLEER. CDR3 sequence reads: CASSQGQGSSYNSPLHF. CDR3 coding DNA: TGCGCCAGCAGCCAAGGGCAGGGGAGCTCCTATAATTCCCCCCTCCACTTT.

The chain uses TRBV6-5 and TRBJ2-1; a weak D match, TRBD2 (7 bases). The CDR3 is made up of 15 amino acids. Trimming shortened V by 6 bases and J by 5 bases, and 17 bases separated the two germline ends. The germline CDR1 and CDR2 sequences are MNHEY and SVGAGI. The CDR3 is CASRPRGGGDNEQFF. The CDR3 nucleotides are TGTGCCAGCAGACCTCGAGGGGGAGGGGACAATGAGCAGTTCTTC.

Points on this clone: A read error may produce the germline difference seen at one junction end. The same CDR3 can be traced to other DNA sequences in this sample. The chain carries TRBV6-6 and TRBJ1-6; the D is unclear. The length of the CDR3 is 15 residues. CDR1 is MNHNY and CDR2 is SVGAGI in the germline V gene (reference sequence). CDR3 coding DNA: TGTGCCAGCTCCTACCCAAGCTCCTATAATTCCCCCCTCCACTTT. Translated, it gives CASSYPSSYNSPLHF.

The chain joins TRBV21-1 to TRBJ1-5. TRBV21-1 is a pseudogene locus. The CDR3 is 17 amino acids. In DNA form, the CDR3 reads TGTGCCAGCAGCCCTCCCTGGAGGGTATGTGGCAATCAGCCCCAGCATTTT. Encoded protein: CASSPPWRVCGNQPQHF.

This chain connects TRBV12-5 to TRBJ1-1, with TRBD1 matching over 9 bases. Trimming took 0 bases from V and 0 from J; bases not matched to a gene: 2. Germline V gene sequence: CDR1 LGHNT, CDR2 FRNRAP. The CDR3 runs 16 residues. CDR3 in amino acids: CASGLVTGGLNTEAFF. CDR3 nucleotides: TGTGCTAGTGGTTTGGTGACAGGGGGGTTGAACACTGAAGCTTTCTTT. Variable domain in full (rest from reference TRBV12-5 and TRBJ1-1): DARVTQTPRHKVTEMGQEVTMRCQPILGHNTVFWYRQTMMQGLELLAYFRNRAPLDDSGMPKDRFSAEMPDATLATLKIQPSEPRDSAVYFCASGLVTGGLNTEAFFGQGTRLTVV.

This chain links TRBV28 with TRBJ1-2, with 10 bases fitting TRBD1. This CDR3 comprises 15 residues. V lost 7 bases to trimming and J lost 7 bases; unmatched junction nucleotides: 12. CDR1 is MDHEN and CDR2 is SYDVKM in the germline V gene. CDR3 in amino acids: CASKFDRGLLPGYTF. CDR3 bases: TGTGCCAGCAAATTCGACAGGGGGCTTTTGCCTGGCTACACCTTC.

The V gene is TRBV4-2, the J gene TRBJ2-3, with TRBD2 identical over 12 bases. CDR1 and CDR2 from the germline V gene are LGHNA and YNFKEQ. After removal of 5 bases from V and 2 bases from J, the junction contained 5 bases not matched to a gene. The CDR3 loop spans 16 amino acids. CDR3 sequence (DNA): TGTGCCAGCAGCAAACTAGCGGGGGGACCCACAGATACGCAGTATTTT. Its protein is CASSKLAGGPTDTQYF.

The V and J genes are TRBV7-2 and TRBJ1-1; D gene ambiguous. Trimming took off 2 bases at V and 0 bases at J, with 7 bases between the two ends. This CDR3 has 14 amino acids. Germline V gives CDR1 SGHTA, CDR2 FQGNSA. The CDR3 bases are TGTGCCAGCAGCTTACGGCGGATGAACACTGAAGCTTTCTTT. Translating it yields CASSLRRMNTEAFF.

This clone has only one observation. The chain joins TRBV9 to TRBJ2-5; perhaps TRBD1 as D (6 bases). The germline V gene has CDR1 SGDLS and CDR2 YYNGEE. V dropped 4 bases and J dropped 0 bases, with 13 bases sitting between them. The CDR3 has 15 amino acids. This CDR3 reads CASSLQGMNQETQYF. The CDR3 DNA is TGTGCCAGCAGCTTGCAGGGGATGAACCAAGAGACCCAGTACTTC. Full variable domain (outside the CDR3, taken from reference TRBV9 and TRBJ2-5): DSGVTQTPKHLITATGQRVTLRCSPRSGDLSVYWYQQSLDQGLQFLIQYYNGEERAKGNILERFSAQQFPDLHSELNLSSLELGDSALYFCASSLQGMNQETQYFGPGTRLLVL.

This chain joins TRBV19 and TRBJ2-2; possible D gene TRBD2, 6 bases. The V and J ends lost 3 bases and 7 bases respectively, with 12 bases between them. Germline V CDR1 and CDR2: LNHDA, SQIVND (reference sequence). This CDR3 has 14 amino acids. The CDR3 nucleotides read TGTGCCAGTAGTATTGGGCGGGGTGACGGGGAGCTGTTTTTT. Translating gives CASSIGRGDGELFF. The whole variable domain, remainder taken from reference TRBV19 and TRBJ2-2, is DGGITQSPKYLFRKEGQNVTLSCEQNLNHDAMYWYRQDPGQGLRLIYYSQIVNDFQKGDIAEGYSVSREKKESFPLTVTSAQKNPTAFYLCASSIGRGDGELFFGEGSRLTVL.

The genes are TRBV5-6 and TRBJ1-1, with a weak D call TRBD1 (6 bases). Between the trimmed V and J ends, which lost 2 bases and 5 bases, there was a span of 16 bases. Germline loops: CDR1 SGHDT, CDR2 YYEEEE. This CDR3 region has 15 residues. The CDR3 reads CASSFWARGRTEAFF. CDR3 sequence (DNA): TGTGCCAGCAGCTTTTGGGCCAGGGGAAGGACTGAAGCTTTCTTT.

The chain combines TRBV2 with TRBJ2-5; TRBD1 aligns across 9 bases. V lost 7 bases and J lost 5; bases outside the gene matches: 26. CDR1 and CDR2 (germline): SNHLY, FYNNEI. The CDR3 covers 20 residues. The CDR3 region is CASMGPRGFQTGGSWETQYF. As DNA, the CDR3 is TGTGCCAGCATGGGTCCCCGAGGGTTTCAGACAGGGGGAAGTTGGGAGACCCAGTACTTC.

The chain carries TRBV2 and TRBJ2-6; D unclear. The CDR3 totals 13 residues. V shed 6 bases and J shed 4 bases, with 7 bases lying between them. Looked up from germline, CDR1 is SNHLY and CDR2 is FYNNEI. CDR3 sequence: CASRLFGANVLTF. CDR3 DNA: TGTGCCAGCAGGCTATTCGGGGCCAACGTCCTGACTTTC.

This chain joins TRBV27 and TRBJ1-2; TRBD1 is a possible D gene (6 bases). Germline lookup yields CDR1 MNHEY and CDR2 SMNVEV (reference sequence). The CDR3 totals 15 residues. The V end lost 0 bases, the J end lost 4 bases, and 12 bases lay between the germline ends. The CDR3: CASSLSGQGSYGYTF. The CDR3 nucleotides read TGTGCCAGCAGTTTATCGGGACAAGGCAGCTATGGCTACACCTTC.

This clone was observed a few times. V is TRBV10-2 and J is TRBJ1-2; 7 nucleotides agree with TRBD1. Germline assignment: CDR1 WSHSY and CDR2 SAAADI. The CDR3 spans 15 residues. V gave up 4 bases and J gave up 4 bases; unmatched junction bases: 9. The CDR3 protein is CASSGTGVAPYGYTF. The CDR3, as DNA: TGCGCCAGCAGTGGTACAGGGGTCGCCCCCTATGGCTACACCTTC.

This clone was counted a single time. The chain employs TRBV7-6 and TRBJ1-2, with D perhaps TRBD1 (6 bases). The CDR3 spans 18 residues. Germline V gene sequence: CDR1 SGHVS, CDR2 FNYEAQ. Trimming shortened V by 0 bases and J by 4 bases, and 21 bases separated the two germline ends. The CDR3 is CASSLAPVGDRFSYGYTF. As DNA, the CDR3 is TGTGCCAGCAGCTTAGCCCCGGTCGGCGACAGGTTCAGCTATGGCTACACCTTC.

The rearrangement uses TRBV5-1 and TRBJ2-6; 9 nucleotides match TRBD1. Germline-derived CDR1 and CDR2 are SGHRS and YFSETQ. The V and J ends lost 5 bases and 0 bases, in that order; junction bases with no gene match: 9. This CDR3 is built from 18 residues. The chain's CDR3 is CASRFSGTGSSGANVLTF. Here the CDR3 DNA reads TGCGCCAGCAGGTTTTCCGGGACAGGGAGCTCTGGGGCCAACGTCCTGACTTTC. The variable domain in full, completed from reference TRBV5-1 and TRBJ2-6, reads KAGVTQTPRYLIKTRGQQVTLSCSPISGHRSVSWYQQTPGQGLQFLFEYFSETQRNKGNFPGRFSGRQFSNSRSEMNVSTLELGDSALYLCASRFSGTGSSGANVLTFGAGSRLTVL.

This clone was seen once. The chain joins TRBV19 to TRBJ2-2, with D maybe TRBD2 (5 bases). Germline CDR1 and CDR2: LNHDA and SQIVND (reference sequence). The CDR3 spans 11 residues. V was clipped by 8 bases and J by 6 bases, with 7 bases between them. CDR3 in DNA: TGTGCCAGTCCGCGGGCCGGGGAGCTGTTTTTT. This translates into CASPRAGELFF.

V and J are TRBV6-5 and TRBJ1-1; 7 nucleotides agree with TRBD1. The V gene end was trimmed by 6 bases and the J gene end by 5 bases; junction bases not matched to a gene: 6. Germline V CDR1 and CDR2: MNHEY, SVGAGI. The CDR3 is made up of 13 amino acids. The CDR3 DNA sequence: TGTGCCAGCAGCCACAGGGGCTCTACTGAAGCTTTCTTT. Protein product: CASSHRGSTEAFF.

This clone was seen once. The chain is built from TRBV6-6 and TRBJ2-7; TRBD1 matches 7 bases. Germline CDR1 is MNHNY and CDR2 is SVGAGI (reference sequence). This CDR3 is 12 amino acids long. Trimming cost V 5 bases and J 4 bases; bases outside gene matches: 2. For the CDR3, the DNA is TGTGCCAGCAGTGGGACAGCATACGAGCAGTACTTC. It encodes CASSGTAYEQYF.